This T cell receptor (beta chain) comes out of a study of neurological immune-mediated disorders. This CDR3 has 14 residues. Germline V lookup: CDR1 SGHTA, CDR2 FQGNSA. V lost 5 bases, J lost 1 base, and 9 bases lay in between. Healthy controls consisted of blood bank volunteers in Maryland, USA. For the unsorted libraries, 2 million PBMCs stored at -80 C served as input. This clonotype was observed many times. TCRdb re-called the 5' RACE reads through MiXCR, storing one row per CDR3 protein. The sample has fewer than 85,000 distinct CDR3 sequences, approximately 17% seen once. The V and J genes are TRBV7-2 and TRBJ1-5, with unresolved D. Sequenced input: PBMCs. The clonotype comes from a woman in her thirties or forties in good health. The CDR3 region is CASSLRGSNQPQHF. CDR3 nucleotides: TGTGCCAGCAGCCTCCGAGGGAGCAATCAGCCCCAGCATTTT.